The entry that follows covers one T cell receptor beta chain sequence. Its matching antigen is unknown. The data originate from a study of cytomegalovirus exposure and HLA in healthy donors. Overall study findings and caveats: A later analysis reported that several of the most significant clusters appeared to be linked to common viral pathogens, among them Epstein-Barr virus. A later analysis linked a missense variant in DCLRE1C to the trimming of TCR beta V and J genes.

Use of 60 Vbeta and 13 Jbeta primers characterized the PCR. Assay: immunoSEQ multiplex PCR; the TCRdb copy retains only in-frame clones and omits some. There are under 200,000 clones in the sample; approximately 71% occur only once, and less than 5.5% lies in the top ten. Losses at the gene ends were 4 bases for V and 12 bases for J; bases not matched to a gene: 7. The CDR3 consists of 15 residues. Germline V lookup: CDR1 PRHDT, CDR2 FYEKMQ (reference sequence). This receptor was taken from a male donor in good health and CMV-seronegative. Sample: PBMCs. The chain recombines TRBV13 with TRBJ2-1, with 15 positions matching TRBD2. DNA of the CDR3: TGTGCCAGCAGCTCGGGACTAGCGGGAGGAGGAGGGCAGTTCTTC. This sequence encodes CASSSGLAGGGGQFF.